The 5 T cell receptor beta chains listed next were all sequenced from one sample in a study of blood T cell repertoires in COVID-19. Assay: immunoSEQ multiplex PCR; the TCRdb copy retains only in-frame clones and omits some. The sample records roughly 200,000 clones, about four fifths being singletons. Sequenced sample: PBMCs or T cells enriched from blood (not recorded which). Receptors originate from a woman aged 30 to 39 who had been exposed to COVID-19.

This sequence joins TRBV11-2 and TRBJ1-5, with TRBD1 identical over 11 bases. Trimming took 5 bases from V and 7 from J; bases not matched to a gene: 7. This CDR3 region has 15 residues. Germline CDR1 reads SGHAT; CDR2 reads FQNNGV. The CDR3 DNA follows: TGTGCCAGCAGCGTTGGACAGGGGGCTAACCAGCCCCAGCATTTT. Its protein product is CASSVGQGANQPQHF.

CDR3 coding DNA: TGCGCCAGCAGCTTGGAGGGACCAGGGGGTGCGGATGAGCAGTTCTTC. Protein sequence: CASSLEGPGGADEQFF. V usage is TRBV5-1 and J usage is TRBJ2-1, with 7 bases identical to TRBD1. With 0 bases clipped from V and 8 bases from J, the junction kept 11 bases outside the gene matches. Per the germline V gene, CDR1 is SGHRS and CDR2 is YFSETQ. This CDR3 comprises 16 residues.

The chain employs TRBV4-1 and TRBJ1-1; D perhaps matches TRBD1 (6 bases). Trimming removed 0 bases at V and 0 bases at J, with 8 bases between. CDR1 and CDR2 (germline): MGHRA, YSYEKL. The length of the CDR3 is 15 residues. The CDR3 region has the DNA TGCGCCAGCAGCCAAGATCAGGGGTTGAACACTGAAGCTTTCTTT. Translation: CASSQDQGLNTEAFF.

This clone was seen only a few times. The J gene is TRBJ1-2, the V gene TRBV7-9; a weak D match, TRBD1 (6 bases). Between the trimmed V and J ends, which lost 0 bases and 1 base, there was a span of 21 bases. The CDR3 length is 19 residues. Looked up from germline, CDR1 is SEHNR and CDR2 is FQNEAQ (reference sequence). The CDR3 here is CASSLATYDRQVLNYGYTF. The DNA for the CDR3 is TGTGCCAGCAGCTTAGCGACCTACGACCGACAGGTCCTTAACTATGGCTACACCTTC.

The chain employs TRBV19 and TRBJ1-2; TRBD1 aligns across 7 bases. CDR1 is LNHDA, CDR2 SQIVND, per germline (reference sequence). Trimming took 9 bases from V and 0 from J; bases not matched to a gene: 7. CDR3 length: 14 residues. The DNA for the CDR3 is TGTGCCAGGAAGACAGGGCCAGCTAACTATGGCTACACCTTC. It specifies CARKTGPANYGYTF. The full variable domain, rest sourced from reference TRBV19 and TRBJ1-2, is DGGITQSPKYLFRKEGQNVTLSCEQNLNHDAMYWYRQDPGQGLRLIYYSQIVNDFQKGDIAEGYSVSREKKESFPLTVTSAQKNPTAFYLCARKTGPANYGYTFGSGTRLTVV.